The clone carrying this TCR beta chain was seen only a few times. Covering alpha and beta chains, TRAV- and TRBV-specific primers were used for the first-strand cDNA. The TCRs were subjected to amplification over approximately 20 PCR cycles employing a constant-region primer in conjunction with a V-primer adapter. It was by in vitro transcription that isolated mRNA was amplified. TCRdb reanalysed the reads using MiXCR and keeps one entry per CDR3 protein. The sample comprises about 64,000 distinct CDR3 sequences, around 27% of which are singletons, and 6.5% to 8% rests with the top ten. This sample was taken from a study of low-dose radiotherapy and immunotherapy resistance in tumors. About the research overall: The study gave Cohort 2 1 Gy per fraction every two weeks, totaling 13 Gy over 26 weeks. Study patients were administered oral aspirin at 300 mg daily for four cycles from cycle 1 day 1.

This sample's time point: before trial treatment. The donors, trial participants, received nivolumab, ipilimumab, aspirin, low-dose cyclophosphamide and low-dose radiotherapy. Looked up from germline, CDR1 is LGHDT and CDR2 is YNNKEL (reference sequence). This CDR3 is built from 13 residues. Trimming removed 0 bases from V and 4 bases from J, with 6 bases in between. The TCR was taken from a male donor with rectosigmoid adenocarcinoma. Here the sequenced sample was PBMCs, taken before treatment. The chain carries TRBV3-1 and TRBJ1-2; no definite D call. CDR3 loop: CASSQDPRYGYTF. CDR3 nucleotide sequence: TGTGCCAGCAGCCAAGATCCCCGCTATGGCTACACCTTC. The variable domain in full, with the rest retrieved from reference TRBV3-1 and TRBJ1-2, is DTAVSQTPKYLVTQMGNDKSIKCEQNLGHDTMYWYKQDSKKFLKIMFSYNNKELIINETVPNRFSPKSPDKAHLNLHINSLELGDSAVYFCASSQDPRYGYTFGSGTRLTVV.